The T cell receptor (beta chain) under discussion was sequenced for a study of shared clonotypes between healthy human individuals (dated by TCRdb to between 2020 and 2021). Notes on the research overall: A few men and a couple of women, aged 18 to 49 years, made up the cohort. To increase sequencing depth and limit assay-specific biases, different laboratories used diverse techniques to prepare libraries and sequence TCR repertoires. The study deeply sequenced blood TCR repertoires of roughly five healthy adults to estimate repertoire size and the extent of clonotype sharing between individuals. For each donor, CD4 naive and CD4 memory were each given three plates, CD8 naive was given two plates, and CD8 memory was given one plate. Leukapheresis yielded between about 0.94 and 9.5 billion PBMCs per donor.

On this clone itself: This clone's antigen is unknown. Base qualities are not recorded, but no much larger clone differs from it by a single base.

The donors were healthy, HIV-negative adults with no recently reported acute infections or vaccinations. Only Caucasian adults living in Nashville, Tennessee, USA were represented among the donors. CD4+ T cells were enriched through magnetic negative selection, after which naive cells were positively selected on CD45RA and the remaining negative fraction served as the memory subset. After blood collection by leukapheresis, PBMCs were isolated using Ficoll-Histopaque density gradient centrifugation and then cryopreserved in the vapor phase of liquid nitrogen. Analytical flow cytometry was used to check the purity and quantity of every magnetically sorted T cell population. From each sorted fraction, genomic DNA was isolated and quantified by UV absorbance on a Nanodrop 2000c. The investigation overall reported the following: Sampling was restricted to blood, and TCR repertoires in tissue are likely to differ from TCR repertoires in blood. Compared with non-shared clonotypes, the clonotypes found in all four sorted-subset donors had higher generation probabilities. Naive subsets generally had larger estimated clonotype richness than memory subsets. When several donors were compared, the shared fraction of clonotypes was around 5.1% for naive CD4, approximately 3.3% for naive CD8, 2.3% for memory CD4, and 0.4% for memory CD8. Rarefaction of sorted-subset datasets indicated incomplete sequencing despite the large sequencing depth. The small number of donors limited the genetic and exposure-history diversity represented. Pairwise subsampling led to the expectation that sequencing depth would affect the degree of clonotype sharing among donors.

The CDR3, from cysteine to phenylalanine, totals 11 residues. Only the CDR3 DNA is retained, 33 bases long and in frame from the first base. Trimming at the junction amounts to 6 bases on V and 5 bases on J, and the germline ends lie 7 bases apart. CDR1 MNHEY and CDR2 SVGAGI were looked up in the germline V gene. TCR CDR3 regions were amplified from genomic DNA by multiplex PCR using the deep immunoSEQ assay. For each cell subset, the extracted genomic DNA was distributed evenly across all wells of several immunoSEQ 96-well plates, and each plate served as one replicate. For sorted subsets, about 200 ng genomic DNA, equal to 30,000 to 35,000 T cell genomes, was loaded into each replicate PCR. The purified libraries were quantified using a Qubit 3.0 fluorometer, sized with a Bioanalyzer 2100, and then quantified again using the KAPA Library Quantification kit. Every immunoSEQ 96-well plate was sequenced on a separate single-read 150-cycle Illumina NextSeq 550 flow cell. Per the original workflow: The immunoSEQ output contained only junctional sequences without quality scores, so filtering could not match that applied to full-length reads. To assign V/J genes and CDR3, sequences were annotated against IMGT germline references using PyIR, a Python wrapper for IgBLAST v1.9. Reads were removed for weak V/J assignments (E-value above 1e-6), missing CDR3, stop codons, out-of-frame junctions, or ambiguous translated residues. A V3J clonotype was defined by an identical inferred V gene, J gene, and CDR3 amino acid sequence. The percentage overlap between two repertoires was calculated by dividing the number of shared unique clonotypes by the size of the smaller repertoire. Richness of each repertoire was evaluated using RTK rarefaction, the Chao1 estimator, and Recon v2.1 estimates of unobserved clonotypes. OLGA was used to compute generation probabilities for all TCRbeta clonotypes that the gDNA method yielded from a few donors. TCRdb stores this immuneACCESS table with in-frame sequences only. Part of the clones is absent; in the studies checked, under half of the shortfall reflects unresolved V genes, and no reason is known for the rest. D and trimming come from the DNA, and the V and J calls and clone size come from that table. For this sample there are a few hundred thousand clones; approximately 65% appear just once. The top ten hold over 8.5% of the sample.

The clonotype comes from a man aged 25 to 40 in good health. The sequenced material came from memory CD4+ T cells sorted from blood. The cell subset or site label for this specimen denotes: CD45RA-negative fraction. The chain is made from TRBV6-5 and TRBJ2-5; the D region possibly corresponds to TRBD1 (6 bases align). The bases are TGTGCCAGCAGAAGGGGGGAGACCCAGTACTTC. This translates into CASRRGETQYF.